A selection of T cell receptor beta chains follows, all from one sample in a study of T cells in Graves' hyperthyroidism and ophthalmopathy. Via MiXCR, TCRdb re-called the multiplex PCR reads, giving one row per CDR3 protein. The sample includes roughly 530,000 distinct CDR3 sequences, about a sixth of them seen just once. Sequencing was done on a sample of blood. These receptors were obtained from a young woman with Graves' ophthalmopathy. Each CDR3 is given with its conserved first and last residue. The D gene is left open where the match is weak.

D: .; J: TRBJ1-1; V: TRBV28; CDR3: CASSLWGKSTEAFF
D: .; J: TRBJ1-2; V: TRBV6-1; CDR3: CATDDSGIANYGYTF
D: TRBD1; J: TRBJ2-1; V: TRBV12-3/TRBV12-4; CDR3: CASAGQGAINEQFF
D: TRBD2; J: TRBJ2-1; V: TRBV19; CDR3: CATCGSGLEQFF
D: TRBD1; J: TRBJ2-7; V: TRBV27; CDR3: CASSSPADRTEQYF
D: .; J: TRBJ2-1; V: TRBV5-1; CDR3: CASSLWPVDEQFF
D: TRBD1; J: TRBJ1-3; V: TRBV7-2; CDR3: CASSFWDRQNTIYF
D: .; J: TRBJ2-3; V: TRBV5-8; CDR3: CASSLGRIATDTQYF
D: TRBD1; J: TRBJ1-5; V: TRBV10-2; CDR3: CASTGQGRQPQHF
D: .; J: TRBJ1-1; V: TRBV28; CDR3: CASSSNRWTVHTEAFF
D: TRBD1; J: TRBJ1-5; V: TRBV5-5; CDR3: CASSRERQGGQPQHF
D: .; J: TRBJ2-3; V: TRBV5-8; CDR3: CASSLQGLGEDTQYF
D: .; J: TRBJ2-3; V: TRBV7-9; CDR3: CASSLGQGSTDTQYF
D: .; J: TRBJ1-5; V: TRBV19; CDR3: CASSIGRGGYQPQHF
D: .; J: TRBJ1-2; V: TRBV4-1; CDR3: CASSQEPADYGYTF
D: .; J: TRBJ1-1; V: TRBV12-3/TRBV12-4; CDR3: CASSFDKNTEAFF
D: TRBD1; J: TRBJ2-1; V: TRBV5-1; CDR3: CASSSGTGGSNEQFF
D: .; J: TRBJ1-4; V: TRBV7-2; CDR3: CASSSARVGIEKLFF
D: TRBD1; J: TRBJ2-1; V: TRBV4-3; CDR3: CASSQDSRDRVYNEQFF
D: .; J: TRBJ1-1; V: TRBV20-1; CDR3: CSAFQAMNTEAFF
D: .; J: TRBJ1-1; V: TRBV4-1; CDR3: CASSQVPVNTEAFF
D: TRBD1; J: TRBJ1-5; V: TRBV6-1; CDR3: CASSGTQGSNQPQHF
D: .; J: TRBJ1-2; V: TRBV10-3; CDR3: CAIQNGGYTF
D: .; J: TRBJ1-1; V: TRBV7-2; CDR3: CASSQEGWSEAFF
D: TRBD2; J: TRBJ2-1; V: TRBV29-1; CDR3: CSVEDVSSGSFDEQFF
D: TRBD1; J: TRBJ1-2; V: TRBV6-1; CDR3: CASKRSGGAPYGYTF
D: .; J: TRBJ1-2; V: TRBV4-2; CDR3: CASSQKQGSSGYTF
D: .; J: TRBJ1-1; V: TRBV30; CDR3: CASPKVGAMNTKAFF
D: TRBD1; J: TRBJ1-5; V: TRBV20-1; CDR3: CSVTGQGSNQPQHF
D: .; J: TRBJ1-5; V: TRBV30; CDR3: CAWSAPLTNSNQPQHF
D: .; J: TRBJ2-3; V: TRBV11-2; CDR3: CASSPIPGPPDTQYF
D: .; J: TRBJ2-1; V: TRBV7-2; CDR3: CASSGQDPLFSYNEQFF
D: .; J: TRBJ2-2; V: TRBV7-9; CDR3: CASSTVEGAGELFF
D: .; J: TRBJ1-2; V: TRBV2; CDR3: CASKGGNYGYTF
D: .; J: TRBJ2-5; V: TRBV6-1; CDR3: CASSNGETQYF
D: .; J: TRBJ1-2; V: TRBV5-4; CDR3: CASSYSGEDYGYTF
D: TRBD2; J: TRBJ2-3; V: TRBV3-1; CDR3: CASSQGIAGGMDTQYF
D: .; J: TRBJ2-5; V: TRBV6-2/TRBV6-3; CDR3: CASSYGSEQETQYF
D: .; J: TRBJ1-2; V: TRBV27; CDR3: CASSFASGSYGYTF